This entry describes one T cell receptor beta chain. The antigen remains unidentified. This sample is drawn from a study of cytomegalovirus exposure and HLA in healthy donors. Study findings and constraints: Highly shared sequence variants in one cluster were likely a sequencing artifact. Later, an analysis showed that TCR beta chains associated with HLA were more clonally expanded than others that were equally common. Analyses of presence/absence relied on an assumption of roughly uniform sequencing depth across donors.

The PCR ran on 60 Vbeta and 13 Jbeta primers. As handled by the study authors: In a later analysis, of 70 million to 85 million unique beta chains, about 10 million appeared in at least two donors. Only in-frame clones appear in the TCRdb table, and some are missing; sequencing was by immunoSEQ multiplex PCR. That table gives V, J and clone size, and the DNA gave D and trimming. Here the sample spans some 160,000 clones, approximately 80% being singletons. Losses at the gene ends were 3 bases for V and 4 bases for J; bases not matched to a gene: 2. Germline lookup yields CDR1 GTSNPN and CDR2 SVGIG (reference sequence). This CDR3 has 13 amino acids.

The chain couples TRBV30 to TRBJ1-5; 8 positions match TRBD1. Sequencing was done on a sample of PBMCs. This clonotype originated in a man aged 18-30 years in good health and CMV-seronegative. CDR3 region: CAWRDRANQPQHF. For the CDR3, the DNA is TGTGCCTGGAGGGACAGGGCGAATCAGCCCCAGCATTTT.